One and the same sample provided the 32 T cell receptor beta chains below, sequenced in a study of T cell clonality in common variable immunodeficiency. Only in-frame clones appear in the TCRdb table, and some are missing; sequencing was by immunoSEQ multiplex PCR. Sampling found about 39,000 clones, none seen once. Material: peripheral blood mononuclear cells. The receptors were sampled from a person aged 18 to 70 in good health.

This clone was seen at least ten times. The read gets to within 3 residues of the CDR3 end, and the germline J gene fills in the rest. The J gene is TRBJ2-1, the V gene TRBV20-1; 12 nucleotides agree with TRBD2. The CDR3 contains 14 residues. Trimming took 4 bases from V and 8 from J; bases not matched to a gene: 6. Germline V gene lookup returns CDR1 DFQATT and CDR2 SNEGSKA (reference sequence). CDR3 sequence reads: CSATPSGRADEQFF. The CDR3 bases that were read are TGCAGTGCTACCCCTAGCGGGAGGGCCGATGAG.

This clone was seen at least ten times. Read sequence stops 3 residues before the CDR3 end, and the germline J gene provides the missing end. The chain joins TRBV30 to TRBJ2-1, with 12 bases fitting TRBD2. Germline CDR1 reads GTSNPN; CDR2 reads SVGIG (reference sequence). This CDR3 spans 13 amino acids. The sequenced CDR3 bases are TGTGCAAGGACTAGCGGGGATTACAATGAG. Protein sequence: CARTSGDYNE. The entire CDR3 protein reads CARTSGDYNEQFF.

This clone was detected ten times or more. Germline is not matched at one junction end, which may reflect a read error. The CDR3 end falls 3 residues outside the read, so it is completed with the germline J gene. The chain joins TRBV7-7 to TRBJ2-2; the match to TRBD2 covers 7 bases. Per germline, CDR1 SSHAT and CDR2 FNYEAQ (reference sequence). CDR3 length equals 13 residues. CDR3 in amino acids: CASSLREHGELFF. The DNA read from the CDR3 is TGTGCTAGCAGCTTGCGGGAGCACGGGGAG. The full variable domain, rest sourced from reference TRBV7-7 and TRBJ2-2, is GAGVSQSPRYKVTKRGQDVTLRCDPISSHATLYWYQQALGQGPEFLTYFNYEAQPDKSGLPSDRFSAERPEGSISTLTIQRTEQRDSAMYRCASSLREHGELFFGEGSRLTVL.

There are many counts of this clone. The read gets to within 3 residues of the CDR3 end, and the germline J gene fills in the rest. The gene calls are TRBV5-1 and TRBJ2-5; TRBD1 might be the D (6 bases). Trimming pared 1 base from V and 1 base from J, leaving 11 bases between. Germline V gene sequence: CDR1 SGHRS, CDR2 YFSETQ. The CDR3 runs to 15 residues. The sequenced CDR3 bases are TGCGCCAGCAGCTTGTCTACAGGGCGCCAAGAGACC. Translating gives CASSLSTGRQET. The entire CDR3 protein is CASSLSTGRQETQYF.

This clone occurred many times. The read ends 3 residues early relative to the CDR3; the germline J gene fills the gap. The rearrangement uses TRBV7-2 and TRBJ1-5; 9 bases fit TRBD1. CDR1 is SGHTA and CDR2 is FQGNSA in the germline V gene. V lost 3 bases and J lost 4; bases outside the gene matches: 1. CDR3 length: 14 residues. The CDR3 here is CASSFGTGNQPQHF. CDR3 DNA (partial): TGTGCCAGCAGCTTCGGGACAGGGAATCAGCCC.

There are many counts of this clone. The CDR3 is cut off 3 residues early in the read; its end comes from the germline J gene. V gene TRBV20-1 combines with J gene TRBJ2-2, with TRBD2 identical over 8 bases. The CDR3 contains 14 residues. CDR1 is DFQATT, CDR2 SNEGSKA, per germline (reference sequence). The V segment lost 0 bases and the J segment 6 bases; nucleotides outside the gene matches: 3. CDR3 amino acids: CSARDEAGAGELFF. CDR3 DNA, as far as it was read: TGCAGTGCTAGAGATGAAGCGGGAGCCGGGGAG.

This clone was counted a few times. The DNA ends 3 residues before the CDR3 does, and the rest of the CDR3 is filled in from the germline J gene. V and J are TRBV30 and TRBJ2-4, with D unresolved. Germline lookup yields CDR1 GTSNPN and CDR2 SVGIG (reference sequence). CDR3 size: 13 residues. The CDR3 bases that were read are TGTGCCTGGAGTCCTGTAGAACGTGTCGGT. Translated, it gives CAWSPVERVG. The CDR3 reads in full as CAWSPVERVGQYF.

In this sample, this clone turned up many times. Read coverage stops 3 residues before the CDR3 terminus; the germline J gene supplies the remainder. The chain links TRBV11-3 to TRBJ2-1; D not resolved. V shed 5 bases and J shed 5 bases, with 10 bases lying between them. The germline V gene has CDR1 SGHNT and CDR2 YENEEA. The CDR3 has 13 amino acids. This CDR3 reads CASSPNRDNEQFF. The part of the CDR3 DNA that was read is TGTGCCAGCAGCCCTAATAGGGACAATGAG. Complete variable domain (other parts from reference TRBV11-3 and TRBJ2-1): EAGVVQSPRYKIIEKKQPVAFWCNPISGHNTLYWYLQNLGQGPELLIRYENEEAVDDSQLPKDRFSAERLKGVDSTLKIQPAELGDSAVYLCASSPNRDNEQFFGPGTRLTVL.

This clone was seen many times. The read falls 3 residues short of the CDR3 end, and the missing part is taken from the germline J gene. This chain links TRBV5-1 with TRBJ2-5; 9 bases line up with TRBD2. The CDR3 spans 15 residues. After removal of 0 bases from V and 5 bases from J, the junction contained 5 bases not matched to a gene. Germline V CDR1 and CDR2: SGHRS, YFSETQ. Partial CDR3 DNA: TGCGCCAGCAGCTTGGGAGGCGGGAGGGCTGAGACC. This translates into CASSLGGGRAET. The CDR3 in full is CASSLGGGRAETQYF.

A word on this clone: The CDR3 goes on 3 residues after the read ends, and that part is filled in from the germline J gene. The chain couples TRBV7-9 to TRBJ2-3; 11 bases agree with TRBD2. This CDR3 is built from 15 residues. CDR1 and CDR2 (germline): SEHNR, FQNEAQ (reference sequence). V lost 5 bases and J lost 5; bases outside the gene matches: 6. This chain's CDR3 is CASSLLAGDQDTQYF. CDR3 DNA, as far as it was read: TGTGCCAGCAGCCTACTAGCGGGAGATCAAGATACG.

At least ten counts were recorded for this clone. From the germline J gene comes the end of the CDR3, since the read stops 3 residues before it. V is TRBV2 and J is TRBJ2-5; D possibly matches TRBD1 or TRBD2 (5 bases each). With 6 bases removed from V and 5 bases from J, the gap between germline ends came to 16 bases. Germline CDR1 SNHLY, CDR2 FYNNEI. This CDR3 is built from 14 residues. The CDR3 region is CASSAMRGQETQYF. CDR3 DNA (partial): TGTGCCAGCAGCGCGATGAGGGGCCAGGAGACC.

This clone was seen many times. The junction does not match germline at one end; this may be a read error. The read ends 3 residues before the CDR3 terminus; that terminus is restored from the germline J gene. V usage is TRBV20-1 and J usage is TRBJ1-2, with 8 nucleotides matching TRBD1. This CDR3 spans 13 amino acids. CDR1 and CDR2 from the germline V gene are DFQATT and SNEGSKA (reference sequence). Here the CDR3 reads CSAGEDRVIGYTF. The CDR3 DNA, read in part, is TGCAGTGCTGGAGAGGACAGGGTAATTGGC.

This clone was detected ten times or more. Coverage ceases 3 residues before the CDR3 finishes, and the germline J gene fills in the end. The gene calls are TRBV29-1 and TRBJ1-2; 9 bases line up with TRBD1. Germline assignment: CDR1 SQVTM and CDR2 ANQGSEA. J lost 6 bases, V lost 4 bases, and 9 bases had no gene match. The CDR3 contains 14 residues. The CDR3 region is CSVVSDRGGDGYTF. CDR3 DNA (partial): TGCAGCGTTGTTTCGGACAGGGGAGGAGATGGC.

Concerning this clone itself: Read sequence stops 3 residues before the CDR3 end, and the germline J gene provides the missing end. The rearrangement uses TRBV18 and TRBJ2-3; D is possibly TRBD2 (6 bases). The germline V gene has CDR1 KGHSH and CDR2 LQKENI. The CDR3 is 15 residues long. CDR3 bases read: TGTGCCAGCTCACCCCGGGGGAGAGGCCAAGAGACG. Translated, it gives CASSPRGRGQET. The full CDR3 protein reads CASSPRGRGQETQYF.

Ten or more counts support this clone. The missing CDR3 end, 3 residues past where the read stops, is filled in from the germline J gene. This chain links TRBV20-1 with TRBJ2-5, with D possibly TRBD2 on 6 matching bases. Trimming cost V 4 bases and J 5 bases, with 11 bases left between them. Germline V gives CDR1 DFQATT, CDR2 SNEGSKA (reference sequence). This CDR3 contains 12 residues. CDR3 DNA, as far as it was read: TGCAGTGCTACCGAGGCGGGGGAGACC. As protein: CSATEAGET. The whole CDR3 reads CSATEAGETQYF.

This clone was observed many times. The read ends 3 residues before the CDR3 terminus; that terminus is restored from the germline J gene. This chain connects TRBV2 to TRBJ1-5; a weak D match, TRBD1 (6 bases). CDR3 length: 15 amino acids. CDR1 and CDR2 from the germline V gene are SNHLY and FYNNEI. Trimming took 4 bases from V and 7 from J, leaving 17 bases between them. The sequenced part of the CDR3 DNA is TGTGCCAGCAGTGTTAGTGGGCAGGGGAACCAGCCC. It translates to CASSVSGQGNQP. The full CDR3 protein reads CASSVSGQGNQPQHF.

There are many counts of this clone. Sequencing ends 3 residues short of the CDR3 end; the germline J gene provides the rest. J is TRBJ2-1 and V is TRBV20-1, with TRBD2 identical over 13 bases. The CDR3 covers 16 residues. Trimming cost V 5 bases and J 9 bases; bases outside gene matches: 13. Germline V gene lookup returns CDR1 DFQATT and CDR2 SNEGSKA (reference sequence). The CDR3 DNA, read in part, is TGCAGTGCTTCCCCCCTTGGACTAGCGGGAGTGGTTGAG. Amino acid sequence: CSASPLGLAGVVE. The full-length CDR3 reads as CSASPLGLAGVVEQFF.

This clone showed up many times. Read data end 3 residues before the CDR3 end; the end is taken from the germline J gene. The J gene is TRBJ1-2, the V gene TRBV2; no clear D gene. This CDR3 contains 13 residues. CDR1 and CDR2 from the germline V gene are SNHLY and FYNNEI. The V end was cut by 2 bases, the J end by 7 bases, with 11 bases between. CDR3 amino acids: CASSEKPQAGYTF. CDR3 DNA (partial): TGTGCCAGCAGTGAAAAGCCGCAGGCTGGC.

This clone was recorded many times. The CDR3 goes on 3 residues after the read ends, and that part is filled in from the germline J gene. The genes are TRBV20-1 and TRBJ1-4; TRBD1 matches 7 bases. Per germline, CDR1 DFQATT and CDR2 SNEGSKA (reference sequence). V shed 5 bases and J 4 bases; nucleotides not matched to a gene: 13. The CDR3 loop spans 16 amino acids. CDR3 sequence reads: CSAPFGQVAINEKLFF. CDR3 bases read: TGCAGTGCTCCTTTTGGACAGGTGGCTATTAATGAAAAA.

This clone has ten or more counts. CDR3 in amino acids: CASRAGTSLSYEQYF. Incomplete CDR3 DNA: TGCGCCAGCAGGGCCGGGACTAGCCTATCCTACGAG. This sequence joins TRBV5-1 and TRBJ2-7; 9 bases are a match to TRBD2. The read halts 3 residues ahead of the CDR3 end, with the missing end drawn from the germline J gene. The CDR3 runs to 15 residues. Germline V gene data show CDR1 as SGHRS and CDR2 as YFSETQ. The V and J ends lost 5 bases and 1 base, in that order; junction bases with no gene match: 7.

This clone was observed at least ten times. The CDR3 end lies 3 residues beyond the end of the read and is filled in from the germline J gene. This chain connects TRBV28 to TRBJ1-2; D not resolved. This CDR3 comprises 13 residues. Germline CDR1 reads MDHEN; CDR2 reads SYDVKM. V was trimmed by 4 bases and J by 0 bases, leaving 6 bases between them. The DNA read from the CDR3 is TGTGCCAGCAGTTCTCCGGCTAACTATGGC. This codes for CASSSPANYG. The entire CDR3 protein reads CASSSPANYGYTF.

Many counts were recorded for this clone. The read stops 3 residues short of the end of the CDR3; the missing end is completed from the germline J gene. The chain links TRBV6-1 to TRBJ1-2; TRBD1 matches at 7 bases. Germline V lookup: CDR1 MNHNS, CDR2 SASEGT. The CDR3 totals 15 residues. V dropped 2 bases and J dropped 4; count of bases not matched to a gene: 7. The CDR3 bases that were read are TGTGCCAGCAGTGAACTAACAGGGGCGAGCTATGGC. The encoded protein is CASSELTGASYG. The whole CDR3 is CASSELTGASYGYTF.

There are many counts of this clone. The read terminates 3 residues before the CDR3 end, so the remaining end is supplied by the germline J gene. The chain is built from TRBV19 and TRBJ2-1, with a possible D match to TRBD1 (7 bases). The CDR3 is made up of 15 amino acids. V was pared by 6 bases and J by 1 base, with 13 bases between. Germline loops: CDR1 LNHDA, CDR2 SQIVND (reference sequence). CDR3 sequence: CASSWTGGSYNEQFF. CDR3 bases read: TGTGCCAGTAGCTGGACAGGAGGGTCCTACAATGAG.

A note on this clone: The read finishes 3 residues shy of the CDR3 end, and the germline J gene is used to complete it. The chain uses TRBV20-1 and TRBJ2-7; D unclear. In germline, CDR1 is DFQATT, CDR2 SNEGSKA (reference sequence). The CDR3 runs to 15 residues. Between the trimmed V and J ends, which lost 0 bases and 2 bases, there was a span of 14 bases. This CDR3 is CSARDETQSPYEQYF. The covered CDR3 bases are TGCAGTGCTAGAGATGAGACACAAAGCCCCTACGAG.

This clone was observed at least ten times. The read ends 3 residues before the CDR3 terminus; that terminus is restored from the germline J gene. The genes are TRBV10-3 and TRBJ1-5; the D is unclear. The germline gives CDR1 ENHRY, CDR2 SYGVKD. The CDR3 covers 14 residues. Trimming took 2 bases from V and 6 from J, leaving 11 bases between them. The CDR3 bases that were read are TGTGCCATCAGTGAGAACAGAATCGGTCAGCCC. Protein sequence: CAISENRIGQP. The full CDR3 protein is CAISENRIGQPQHF.

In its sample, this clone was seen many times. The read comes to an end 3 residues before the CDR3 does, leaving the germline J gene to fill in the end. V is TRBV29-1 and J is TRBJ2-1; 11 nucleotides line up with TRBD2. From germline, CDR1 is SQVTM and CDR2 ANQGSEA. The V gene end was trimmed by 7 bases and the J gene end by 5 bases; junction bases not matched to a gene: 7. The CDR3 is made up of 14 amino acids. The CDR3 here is CSGGSSGGDNEQFF. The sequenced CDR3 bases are TGCAGCGGTGGAAGTAGCGGGGGGGACAATGAG.

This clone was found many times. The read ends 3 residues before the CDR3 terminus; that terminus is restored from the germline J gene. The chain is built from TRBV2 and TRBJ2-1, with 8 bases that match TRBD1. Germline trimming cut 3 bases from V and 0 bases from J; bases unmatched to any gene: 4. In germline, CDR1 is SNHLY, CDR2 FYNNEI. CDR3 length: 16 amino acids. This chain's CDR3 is CASSDLDRASYNEQFF. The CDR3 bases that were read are TGTGCCAGCAGTGATTTGGACAGGGCCTCCTACAATGAG.

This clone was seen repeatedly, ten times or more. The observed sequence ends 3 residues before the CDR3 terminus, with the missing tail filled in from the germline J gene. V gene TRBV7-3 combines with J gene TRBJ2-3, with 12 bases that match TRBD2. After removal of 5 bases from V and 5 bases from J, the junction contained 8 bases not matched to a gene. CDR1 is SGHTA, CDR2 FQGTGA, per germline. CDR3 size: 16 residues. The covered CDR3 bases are TGTGCCAGCAGCCTCCTAGCGGGAGGGCCAGTAGATACG. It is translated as CASSLLAGGPVDT. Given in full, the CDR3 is CASSLLAGGPVDTQYF.

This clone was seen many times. The covered CDR3 bases are TGTGCCAGCAGTTTATCTGAGTACAGGGACCTCTCCTACGAG. Translated: CASSLSEYRDLSYE. The CDR3 reads in full as CASSLSEYRDLSYEQYF. The V call is TRBV28, the J call TRBJ2-7, with D tentatively TRBD1 (6 bases). The CDR3 extends 3 residues past the end of the read, so its final part is completed from the germline J gene. The germline V gene encodes CDR1 MDHEN and CDR2 SYDVKM. The V and J ends lost 1 base and 0 bases respectively, with 16 bases between them. The CDR3 sequence is 17 residues long.

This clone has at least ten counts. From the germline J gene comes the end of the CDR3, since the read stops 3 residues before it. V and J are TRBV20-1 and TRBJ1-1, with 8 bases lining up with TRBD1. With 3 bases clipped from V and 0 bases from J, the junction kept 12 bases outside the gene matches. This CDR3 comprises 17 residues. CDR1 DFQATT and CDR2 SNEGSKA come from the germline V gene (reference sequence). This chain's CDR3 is CSASNRGRGRMNTEAFF. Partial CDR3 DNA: TGCAGTGCTAGTAACCGGGGCAGGGGGCGGATGAACACTGAA.

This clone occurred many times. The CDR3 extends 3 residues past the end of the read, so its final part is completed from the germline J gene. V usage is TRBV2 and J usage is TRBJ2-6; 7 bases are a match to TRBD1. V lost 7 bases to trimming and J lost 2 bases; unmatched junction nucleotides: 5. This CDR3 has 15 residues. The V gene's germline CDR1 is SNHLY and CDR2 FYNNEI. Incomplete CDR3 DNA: TGTGCCAGCACCACTACAGGGGCTGGGGCCAACGTC. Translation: CASTTTGAGANV. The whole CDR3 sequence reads CASTTTGAGANVLTF.

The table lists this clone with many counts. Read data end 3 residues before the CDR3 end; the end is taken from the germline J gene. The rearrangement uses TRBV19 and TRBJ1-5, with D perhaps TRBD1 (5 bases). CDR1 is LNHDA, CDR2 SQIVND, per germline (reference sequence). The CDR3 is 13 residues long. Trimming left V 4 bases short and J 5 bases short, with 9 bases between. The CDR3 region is CASSTRQYQPQHF. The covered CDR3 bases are TGTGCCAGTAGTACTAGACAGTATCAGCCC.